These 13 T cell receptor beta chains originate from one sample sequenced in a study of blood T cell repertoires in COVID-19. Clones were sequenced by immunoSEQ multiplex PCR, and TCRdb holds only the in-frame ones, with some missing. The sample has 200,000 to 250,000 clones; roughly 84% are singletons. Input material: PBMCs or T cells enriched from blood (not recorded which). These receptors were obtained from a woman aged 40 to 50 who had recovered from COVID-19.

V is TRBV27 and J is TRBJ1-5, with D possibly matching TRBD1 (5 bases). This CDR3 comprises 13 residues. V lost 3 bases to trimming and J lost 5 bases, with 8 bases between them. CDR1 and CDR2 from the germline V gene are MNHEY and SMNVEV (reference sequence). CDR3: CASSFIGDQPQHF. The CDR3 coding sequence is TGTGCCAGCAGTTTTATAGGGGATCAGCCCCAGCATTTT.

The chain combines TRBV19 with TRBJ2-1, with 13 bases lining up with TRBD2. Per germline, CDR1 LNHDA and CDR2 SQIVND (reference sequence). V was clipped by 4 bases and J by 0 bases; unmatched bases: 9. This CDR3 is built from 19 residues. The CDR3 nucleotides are TGTGCCAGTAGTAGAAGGCCGGGACTAGCGGGGAGCTCCTACAATGAGCAGTTCTTC. Translated, it gives CASSRRPGLAGSSYNEQFF.

J is TRBJ2-2 and V is TRBV18; D perhaps matches TRBD2 (6 bases). V was cut by 0 bases and J by 0 bases, with 11 bases left in between. This CDR3 contains 17 residues. Germline values: CDR1 KGHSH, CDR2 LQKENI. In DNA form, the CDR3 reads TGTGCCAGCTCACCACCGTCGGGACTTTCGAACACCGGGGAGCTGTTTTTT. This codes for CASSPPSGLSNTGELFF.

This clone has just a few counts. The DNA of the CDR3 is TGTGCCAGCAGCCCAGTGGTCGGAGCAGATACGCAGTATTTT. The encoded protein is CASSPVVGADTQYF. V usage is TRBV7-9 and J usage is TRBJ2-3, with no clear D. The germline gives CDR1 SEHNR, CDR2 FQNEAQ (reference sequence). The CDR3 is 14 amino acids. With 5 bases removed from V and 4 bases from J, the gap between germline ends came to 13 bases.

The CDR3 DNA reads as TGTGCCAGCAGTTTAACCCAGGGGAATCAGCCCCAGCATTTT. Its protein product is CASSLTQGNQPQHF. The rearrangement joins TRBV28 to TRBJ1-5, with a weak D call TRBD1 (6 bases). Trimming pared 2 bases from V and 4 bases from J, leaving 9 bases between. Germline lookup yields CDR1 MDHEN and CDR2 SYDVKM. CDR3 length equals 14 residues.

This chain uses TRBV30 with TRBJ1-5; the D is unclear. The germline gives CDR1 GTSNPN, CDR2 SVGIG (reference sequence). The CDR3 is 12 residues long. Trimming took 1 base from V and 6 from J, leaving 7 bases between them. The CDR3 loop is CAWSASSQPQHF. Written as DNA, the CDR3 is TGTGCCTGGAGTGCCTCCAGTCAGCCCCAGCATTTT.

The rearrangement uses TRBV6-4 and TRBJ1-1, with no clear D. The V end was cut by 4 bases, the J end by 7 bases, with 4 bases between. Germline V CDR1 and CDR2: MRHNA, SNTAGT. The CDR3 spans 10 residues. The CDR3 loop reads CASSVGEAFF. The CDR3 DNA reads TGTGCCAGCAGTGTCGGTGAAGCTTTCTTT.

V usage is TRBV6-5 and J usage is TRBJ1-5; TRBD1 might be the D (5 bases). The CDR3 sequence is 15 residues long. Germline values: CDR1 MNHEY, CDR2 SVGAGI. Deletions cut 4 bases from V and 1 base from J, with 11 bases between. The CDR3 DNA is TGTGCCAGCAGTTCTTCCGGACAAAGCAATCAGCCCCAGCATTTT. Translating gives CASSSSGQSNQPQHF.

This chain uses TRBV7-3 with TRBJ2-2, with TRBD2 matching over 10 bases. This CDR3 has 15 amino acids. The V and J ends lost 1 base and 6 bases, in that order; junction bases with no gene match: 2. The germline gives CDR1 SGHTA, CDR2 FQGTGA. CDR3 residues: CASSLRAGGSGELFF. CDR3 coding DNA: TGTGCCAGCAGCTTAAGAGCGGGAGGGTCCGGGGAGCTGTTTTTT.

This clone was seen just once. CDR3 DNA: TGCAGCGTTGCCCTAGCGGGATACAATGAGCAGTTCTTC. Residues: CSVALAGYNEQFF. V is TRBV29-1 and J is TRBJ2-1, with 9 bases identical to TRBD2. Trimming removed 4 bases from V and 4 bases from J; junction bases left unmatched: 2. Looked up from germline, CDR1 is SQVTM and CDR2 is ANQGSEA. The CDR3 loop spans 13 amino acids.

The V call is TRBV24-1, the J call TRBJ2-1; the match to TRBD2 covers 15 bases. This CDR3 has 18 amino acids. Germline loops: CDR1 KGHDR, CDR2 SFDVKD. V was pared by 4 bases and J by 5 bases, with 8 bases of the junction left unmatched. The CDR3, as DNA: TGTGCCACCAGTGACCGTGGACTAGCGGGAGGGCCGCACAATGAGCAGTTCTTC. Translated, it gives CATSDRGLAGGPHNEQFF.

The rearrangement links TRBV13 to TRBJ2-1, with a tentative D call TRBD2 (6 bases). Trimming removed 2 bases from V and 0 bases from J, with 8 bases in between. This CDR3 is 15 amino acids long. CDR1 is PRHDT, CDR2 FYEKMQ, per germline (reference sequence). The CDR3 DNA reads TGTGCCAGCAGCTTATACGGGAGCTCCTACAATGAGCAGTTCTTC. As protein: CASSLYGSSYNEQFF.

This clone was picked up a small number of times. The V call is TRBV20-1, the J call TRBJ1-6; tentative D call: TRBD1 (5 bases). Trimming left V 3 bases short and J 7 bases short, with 13 bases between. Germline loops: CDR1 DFQATT, CDR2 SNEGSKA (reference sequence). The CDR3 contains 14 residues. CDR3 amino acids: CSASRGQGNSPLHF. CDR3 sequence (DNA): TGCAGTGCTAGTAGGGGCCAGGGAAATTCACCCCTCCACTTT.